A single sample is the source of the 8 T cell receptor beta chains below, sequenced in a study of cytomegalovirus exposure and HLA in healthy donors. Primers included in the PCR were 60 Vbeta and 13 Jbeta primers. Clones were read by immunoSEQ multiplex PCR, and TCRdb kept only the in-frame ones, dropping some. Altogether tens of thousands of clones are present, approximately 77% being singletons, with the ten largest covering roughly 3.5%. Sequenced material: PBMCs. These receptors all come from a young man in good health and CMV-seronegative.

V and J are TRBV12-5 and TRBJ2-1; a possible D gene is TRBD2 (5 bases). V lost 7 bases and J lost 0, with 16 bases in between. Germline-derived CDR1 and CDR2 are LGHNT and FRNRAP. The CDR3 runs to 16 residues. DNA for the CDR3: TGTGCTAGTGCCCCCCATTGGACTTCCTCCTACAATGAGCAGTTCTTC. Translating it yields CASAPHWTSSYNEQFF.

This chain joins TRBV6-6 and TRBJ1-3; no definite D call. Deletions cut 8 bases from V and 0 bases from J, with 8 bases between. Germline V gene sequence: CDR1 MNHNY, CDR2 SVGAGI (reference sequence). The CDR3 covers 13 residues. CDR3 sequence: CASEAFSGNTIYF. In nucleotides, the CDR3 is TGTGCCAGCGAGGCCTTCTCTGGAAACACCATATATTTT.

The chain recombines TRBV30 with TRBJ1-2; 9 bases are shared with TRBD1. CDR1 is GTSNPN, CDR2 SVGIG, per germline (reference sequence). With 8 bases clipped from V and 2 bases from J, the junction kept 3 bases outside the gene matches. The CDR3 totals 12 residues. The CDR3 sequence is CAGTGSNYGYTF. CDR3 sequence (DNA): TGTGCCGGGACAGGGTCAAACTATGGCTACACCTTC.

The CDR3 loop reads CASSLGPDFGTYEQYF. CDR3 sequence (DNA): TGTGCCAGCAGCTTGGGGCCAGACTTCGGAACTTACGAGCAGTACTTC. The chain uses TRBV5-6 and TRBJ2-7; the D is unclear. In germline, CDR1 is SGHDT, CDR2 YYEEEE. The CDR3 is 16 amino acids. Trimming removed 0 bases from V and 4 bases from J, with 17 bases in between. The entire variable domain, with the rest obtained from reference TRBV5-6 and TRBJ2-7, is as follows: DAGVTQSPTHLIKTRGQQVTLRCSPKSGHDTVSWYQQALGQGPQFIFQYYEEEERQRGNFPDRFSGHQFPNYSSELNVNALLLGDSALYLCASSLGPDFGTYEQYFGPGTRLTVT.

The chain employs TRBV14 and TRBJ1-1, with 8 bases matching TRBD1. With V trimmed by 5 bases and J by 1 base, 9 bases remained unmatched. CDR1 is SGHDN and CDR2 is FVKESK in the germline V gene. This CDR3 has 16 residues. The CDR3 bases are TGTGCCAGCAGCAACCTCTGGACAGGGCCGAACACTGAAGCTTTCTTT. This gives the protein CASSNLWTGPNTEAFF.

V gene TRBV2 combines with J gene TRBJ2-1; the match to TRBD2 covers 11 bases. V was pared by 6 bases and J by 4 bases, with 8 bases of the junction left unmatched. The CDR3 covers 16 residues. From germline, CDR1 is SNHLY and CDR2 FYNNEI. The CDR3 here is CASRITGTSGYNEQFF. Written as DNA, the CDR3 is TGTGCCAGCAGAATTACCGGGACTAGCGGATACAATGAGCAGTTCTTC.

This chain uses TRBV11-2 with TRBJ1-4; 8 bases match TRBD1. Per the germline V gene, CDR1 is SGHAT and CDR2 is FQNNGV. CDR3 length: 14 amino acids. Unmatched junction bases numbered 4, after V lost 6 bases and J lost 4 bases. The CDR3 is CASSRDRSNEKLFF. The CDR3, as DNA: TGTGCCAGCAGTAGGGACAGGAGTAATGAAAAACTGTTTTTT.

This clone has a single count. The genes are TRBV28 and TRBJ1-5; 8 bases are shared with TRBD1. The CDR3 extends over 15 amino acids. CDR1 and CDR2 from the germline V gene are MDHEN and SYDVKM. Unmatched junction bases numbered 11, after V lost 7 bases and J lost 6 bases. The CDR3 here is CASIAPTGGGQPQHF. The CDR3 region has the DNA TGTGCCAGCATCGCCCCAACAGGGGGGGGTCAGCCCCAGCATTTT.